The sample holds a few counts of the clone carrying this T cell receptor beta chain. Antigen specificity is unknown. This table comes from immunoSEQ multiplex PCR, and its TCRdb copy is limited to in-frame clones, with some not included. Of approximately 130,000 clones in the sample, approximately 85% were seen once. This record belongs to a study of T cell responses to AZD1222 COVID-19 vaccine. Study-wide results and caveats: Scientists sampled the repertoires only once the peak T cell response had passed. Reportedly, nearly half the spike-specific TCRs target unmutated variant regions. Recipients of two AZD1222 doses showed rising Spike-specific TCR breadth and depth. The number of AZD1222 recipients seropositive at baseline was only 5 to 7.

This CDR3 region has 13 residues. V trimming: 3 bases; J trimming: 6 bases; junction bases outside the gene matches: 3. The germline V gene has CDR1 LNHDA and CDR2 SQIVND (reference sequence). Sequences were derived from peripheral blood, sampled on day 0 of AZD1222 vaccination. The genes are TRBV19 and TRBJ1-2, with TRBD1 matching 8 bases. The sequence came from an adult in good health. The CDR3 sequence: CASSMLTGDGYTF. CDR3 DNA sequence: TGTGCCAGTAGTATGTTGACAGGGGATGGCTACACCTTC.